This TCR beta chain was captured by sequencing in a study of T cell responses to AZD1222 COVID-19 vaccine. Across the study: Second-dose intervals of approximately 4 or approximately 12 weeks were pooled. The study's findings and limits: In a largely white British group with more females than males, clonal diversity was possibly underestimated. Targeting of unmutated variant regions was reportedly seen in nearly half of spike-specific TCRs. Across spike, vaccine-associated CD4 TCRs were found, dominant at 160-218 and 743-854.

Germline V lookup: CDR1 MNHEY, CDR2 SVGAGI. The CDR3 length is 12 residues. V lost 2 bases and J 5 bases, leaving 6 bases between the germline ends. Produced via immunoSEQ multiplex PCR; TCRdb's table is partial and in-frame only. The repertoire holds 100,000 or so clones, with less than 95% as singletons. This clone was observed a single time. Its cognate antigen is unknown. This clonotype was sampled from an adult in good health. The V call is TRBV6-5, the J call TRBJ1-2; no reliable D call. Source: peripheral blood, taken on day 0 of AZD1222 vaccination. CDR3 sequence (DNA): TGTGCCAGCAGTTACGGCGGTTATGGCTACACCTTC. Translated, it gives CASSYGGYGYTF.